Reported below is one T cell receptor beta chain. This table comes from immunoSEQ multiplex PCR, and its TCRdb copy is limited to in-frame clones, with some not included. Of more than 11,000 clones listed, 70% are singletons. This sample is drawn from a study of T cell repertoires in ileal Crohn's disease. The germline gives CDR1 MRHNA, CDR2 SNTAGT. This CDR3 contains 15 residues. Trimming took 4 bases from V and 8 from J, leaving 17 bases between them. The TCR was taken from an adult with Crohn's disease. The chain recombines TRBV6-4 with TRBJ1-4, with D perhaps TRBD1 (6 bases). The sample consisted of ileal tissue. CDR3 bases: TGTGCCAGCAGTGCGATTAACAGGGAGGGGGAAAAACTGTTTTTT. Its translation is CASSAINREGEKLFF.